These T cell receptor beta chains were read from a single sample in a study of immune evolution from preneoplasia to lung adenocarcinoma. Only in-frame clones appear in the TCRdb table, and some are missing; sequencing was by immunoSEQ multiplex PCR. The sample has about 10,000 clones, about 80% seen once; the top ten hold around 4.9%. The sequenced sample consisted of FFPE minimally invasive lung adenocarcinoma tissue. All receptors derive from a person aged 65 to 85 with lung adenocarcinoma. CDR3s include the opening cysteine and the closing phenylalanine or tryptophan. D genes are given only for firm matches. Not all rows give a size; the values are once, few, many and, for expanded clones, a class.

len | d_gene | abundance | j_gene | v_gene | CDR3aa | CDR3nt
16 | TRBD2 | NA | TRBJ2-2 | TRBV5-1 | CASSLRLAKNTGELFF | TGCGCCAGCAGCTTGAGACTAGCGAAGAACACCGGGGAGCTGTTTTTT
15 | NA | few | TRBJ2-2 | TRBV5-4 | CASSYGTRNTGELFF | TGTGCCAGCAGCTACGGGACGAGGAACACCGGGGAGCTGTTTTTT
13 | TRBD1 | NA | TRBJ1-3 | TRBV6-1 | CASIDRAGNTIYF | TGTGCCAGCATCGACAGGGCTGGAAACACCATATATTTT
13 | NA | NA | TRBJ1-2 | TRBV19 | CASSIADVRGYTF | TGTGCCAGTAGTATAGCGGACGTACGCGGCTACACCTTC
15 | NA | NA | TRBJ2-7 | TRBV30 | CAWSSPGRGRDEQYF | TGTGCCTGGAGTTCCCCGGGACGGGGAAGGGACGAGCAGTACTTC
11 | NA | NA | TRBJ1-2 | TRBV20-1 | CSAIRQPDYTF | TGCAGTGCGATTAGACAGCCAGACTACACCTTC
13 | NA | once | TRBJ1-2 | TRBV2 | CASSEVWGVGYTF | TGTGCCAGCAGTGAAGTTTGGGGGGTCGGCTACACCTTC
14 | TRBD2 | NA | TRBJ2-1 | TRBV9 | CASSVAGGTNEQFF | TGTGCCAGCAGCGTAGCGGGGGGAACAAATGAGCAGTTCTTC
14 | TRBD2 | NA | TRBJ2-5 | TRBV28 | CASSWGRGVETQYF | TGTGCCAGCAGTTGGGGTCGGGGGGTAGAGACCCAGTACTTC
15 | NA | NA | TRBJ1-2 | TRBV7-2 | CASSKQGFGTYGYTF | TGTGCCAGCAGCAAACAGGGATTTGGGACCTATGGCTACACCTTC
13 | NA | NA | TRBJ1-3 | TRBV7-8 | CASSFNIGDTIYF | TGTGCCAGCAGCTTTAACATTGGGGACACCATATATTTT
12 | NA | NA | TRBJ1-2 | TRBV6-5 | CASSRQNYGYTF | TGTGCTAGCAGCCGACAGAACTATGGCTACACCTTC
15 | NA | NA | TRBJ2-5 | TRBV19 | CASSLRDRLTETQYF | TGTGCCAGTAGTTTGCGGGACAGACTCACAGAGACCCAGTACTTC
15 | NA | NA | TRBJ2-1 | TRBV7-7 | CASSRGGGGYNEQFF | TGTGCTAGCAGCCGAGGGGGAGGTGGCTACAATGAGCAGTTCTTC
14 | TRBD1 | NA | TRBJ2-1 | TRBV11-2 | CASSFYRGYDEQFF | TGTGCCAGCAGCTTCTACAGGGGGTACGATGAGCAGTTCTTC
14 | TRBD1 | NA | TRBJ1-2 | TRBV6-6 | CASTQGGTAYGYTF | TGTGCCAGCACTCAGGGTGGGACAGCCTATGGCTACACCTTC
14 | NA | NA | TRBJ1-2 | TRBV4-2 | CASSQAGQMQGYTF | TGTGCCAGCAGCCAAGCGGGACAAATGCAGGGCTACACCTTC
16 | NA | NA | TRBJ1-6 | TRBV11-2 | CASSLQLGGDYSPLHF | TGTGCCAGCAGCTTACAGCTAGGGGGGGATTATTCACCCCTCCACTTT
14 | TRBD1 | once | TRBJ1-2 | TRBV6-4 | CASSALGQGGGYTF | TGTGCCAGCAGCGCTTTGGGACAGGGAGGCGGCTACACCTTC
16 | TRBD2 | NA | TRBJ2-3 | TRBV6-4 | CASSDGTSGSTDTQYF | TGTGCCAGCAGTGACGGGACTAGCGGGAGCACAGATACGCAGTATTTT
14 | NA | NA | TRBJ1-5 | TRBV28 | CASSRTVGNQPQHF | TGTGCCAGCAGTCGGACAGTCGGCAATCAGCCCCAGCATTTT
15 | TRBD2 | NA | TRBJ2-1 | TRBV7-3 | CASSPGLAANNEQFF | TGTGCCAGCAGCCCCGGGCTAGCGGCCAACAATGAGCAGTTCTTC
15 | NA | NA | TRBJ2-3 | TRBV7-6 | CASSLGPTSGDTQYF | TGTGCCAGCAGCTTAGGACCCACTTCAGGGGATACGCAGTATTTT
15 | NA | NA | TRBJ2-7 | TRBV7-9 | CASSLATASGGGQYF | TGTGCCAGCAGCTTAGCCACAGCAAGTGGTGGCGGGCAGTACTTC
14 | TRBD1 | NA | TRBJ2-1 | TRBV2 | CASRPDTGGDEQFF | TGTGCCAGCAGACCAGATACAGGGGGCGATGAGCAGTTCTTC